This T cell receptor (beta chain) came from a study of blood T cell repertoires in COVID-19. Study summary: Samples representing acute and convalescent COVID-19 were sourced from the United States, Italy and Spain. The cDNA or gDNA used as material had been derived from T cells, B-cell-depleted T cells, or PBMCs.

This clone was counted only a few times. CDR1 is DFQATT, CDR2 SNEGSKA, per germline (reference sequence). V was trimmed by 6 bases and J by 5 bases, leaving 8 bases between them. The length of the CDR3 is 10 residues. In the authors' methods: Cell counts per sample came from amplifying reference gene primers. Only in-frame clones appear in the TCRdb table, and some are missing; sequencing was by immunoSEQ multiplex PCR. D and trimming come from the DNA, and the V and J calls and clone size come from that table. The table shows hundreds of thousands of clones, with around 89% occurring only once. The sample was peripheral blood. This TCR derives from a woman in her twenties or thirties with COVID-19, enrolled during active disease. The V and J genes are TRBV20-1 and TRBJ2-7; tentative D call: TRBD1 (5 bases). The CDR3 protein is CSASRDEQYF. DNA of the CDR3: TGCAGTGCAAGCAGGGACGAGCAGTACTTC.